These 23 T cell receptor beta chains originate from one sample sequenced in a study of Tregs in tolerant kidney transplant recipients. Clones were read by immunoSEQ multiplex PCR, and TCRdb kept only the in-frame ones, dropping some. The table includes 100,000 to 120,000 clones, roughly 90% detected once. Sequences were derived from CD4+ T cells from blood, sampled before the transplant. Source of these receptors: a human donor who received a combined kidney and bone marrow transplant.

This clone was observed once. Sequence at one end of the junction differs from germline and may be a read error. The J gene is TRBJ2-5, the V gene TRBV11-2; 9 bases map to TRBD1. Germline-derived CDR1 and CDR2 are SGHAT and FQNNGV. This CDR3 contains 16 residues. CDR3 sequence reads: CASSQISGTGQGTQYF. CDR3 nucleotides: TGTGCCAGCAGCCAAATCTCCGGGACAGGGCAAGGGACCCAGTACTTC.

This clone was observed once. The chain combines TRBV10-1 with TRBJ1-1, with D possibly matching TRBD1 (6 bases). Germline values: CDR1 WNHNN, CDR2 SYGVQD (reference sequence). This CDR3 has 14 amino acids. The germline V and J ends were trimmed by 0 bases and 7 bases, with 12 bases remaining between them. The CDR3: CASSESPDSGEAFF. In DNA form, the CDR3 reads TGCGCCAGCAGTGAGTCGCCGGACAGCGGTGAAGCTTTCTTT.

The rearrangement joins TRBV25-1 to TRBJ2-3, with D possibly TRBD2 on 6 matching bases. V dropped 3 bases and J dropped 2 bases, with 12 bases sitting between them. The CDR3 is 15 amino acids. Per the germline V gene, CDR1 is MGHDK and CDR2 is SYGVNS. The CDR3 loop reads CASSDPGGVTDTQYF. For the CDR3, the DNA is TGTGCCAGCAGTGACCCCGGGGGAGTCACAGATACGCAGTATTTT.

This chain joins TRBV27 and TRBJ1-6; no clear D. Germline values: CDR1 MNHEY, CDR2 SMNVEV (reference sequence). The ends were cut back, 3 bases at V and 5 bases at J, with 5 bases in the middle. The CDR3 loop spans 13 amino acids. This CDR3 reads CASSLTNNSPLHF. CDR3 DNA sequence: TGTGCCAGCAGTTTGACAAATAATTCACCCCTCCACTTT.

The chain has TRBV1 and TRBJ2-7; no check of the table's D call, TRBD2, against the DNA was made. TRBV1 is classified as a pseudogene. CDR3 length equals 16 residues. In DNA, the CDR3 is TGCACCAGCAGCCATCCCGGGGGGGGGCCGTCCTACGAGCAGTACTTC. Protein sequence: CTSSHPGGGPSYEQYF.

The V call is TRBV4-3, the J call TRBJ1-3; no reliable D call. This CDR3 is built from 17 residues. CDR1 is LGHNA and CDR2 is YSLEER in the germline V gene. V was cut by 1 base and J by 4 bases, with 17 bases left in between. CDR3 sequence: CASSQAVFGVAGNTIYF. As DNA, the CDR3 is TGCGCCAGCAGCCAAGCGGTATTCGGAGTTGCCGGAAACACCATATATTTT.

The chain employs TRBV28 and TRBJ1-2, with D tentatively TRBD1 (6 bases). The CDR3 extends over 14 amino acids. Germline assignment: CDR1 MDHEN and CDR2 SYDVKM. V lost 6 bases, J lost 6 bases, and 17 bases lay in between. The CDR3 here is CASSLTGTLNGYTF. Here the CDR3 DNA reads TGTGCCAGCAGCTTAACCGGGACATTAAATGGCTACACCTTC.

The V and J genes are TRBV10-3 and TRBJ1-2; D is unresolved. V lost 0 bases and J 6 bases, leaving 8 bases between the germline ends. This CDR3 is 13 amino acids long. Germline V gene data show CDR1 as ENHRY and CDR2 as SYGVKD. The CDR3 here is CAISESERHGYTF. CDR3 DNA: TGTGCCATCAGTGAGTCGGAGCGCCATGGCTACACCTTC.

This clone was seen just once. This sequence joins TRBV5-5 and TRBJ2-7, with D possibly matching TRBD1 (6 bases). V was pared by 0 bases and J by 1 base, with 11 bases between. This CDR3 has 15 residues. CDR1 is SGHKS and CDR2 is YYEKEE in the germline V gene (reference sequence). Here the CDR3 reads CASSLERQGSYEQYF. The CDR3, as DNA: TGTGCCAGCAGCTTGGAGCGCCAGGGGTCCTACGAGCAGTACTTC.

V gene TRBV10-3 combines with J gene TRBJ2-7, with D maybe TRBD1 (6 bases). The ends were cut back, 10 bases at V and 5 bases at J, with 12 bases in the middle. Germline loops: CDR1 ENHRY, CDR2 SYGVKD. The CDR3 consists of 11 residues. Here the CDR3 DNA reads TGTGCCACCTGGACAGCAAACGAGCAGTACTTC. Amino acid sequence: CATWTANEQYF.

CDR3: CASSPRQGGNTGELFF. CDR3 DNA: TGTGCCAGCTCACCCCGCCAGGGGGGGAACACCGGGGAGCTGTTTTTT. The chain recombines TRBV18 with TRBJ2-2, with D tentatively TRBD1 (7 bases). The germline V gene has CDR1 KGHSH and CDR2 LQKENI. The length of the CDR3 is 16 residues. V lost 3 bases to trimming and J lost 1 base, with 12 bases between them.

The chain uses TRBV4-1 and TRBJ2-1; 12 bases align to TRBD1. The CDR3 is 16 residues long. Germline V gene data show CDR1 as MGHRA and CDR2 as YSYEKL. Trimming took 0 bases from V and 10 from J; bases not matched to a gene: 7. The CDR3 nucleotides read TGCGCCAGCAGCCAAGATGGCGGGACAGGGGGCGACGAGCAGTTCTTC. Its protein product is CASSQDGGTGGDEQFF.

This sequence joins TRBV19 and TRBJ2-3; the match to TRBD2 covers 8 bases. Trimming cost V 6 bases and J 0 bases; bases outside gene matches: 5. The CDR3 sequence is 15 residues long. Per germline, CDR1 LNHDA and CDR2 SQIVND (reference sequence). Here the CDR3 DNA reads TGTGCCAGTAGCCGGCGGGGGGTAAGCACAGATACGCAGTATTTT. Translated, it gives CASSRRGVSTDTQYF.

V gene TRBV27 combines with J gene TRBJ1-1; no firm D call. V lost 5 bases and J 7 bases, leaving 14 bases between the germline ends. The CDR3 runs 13 residues. The germline V gene has CDR1 MNHEY and CDR2 SMNVEV (reference sequence). The chain's CDR3 is CASSPQGRIEAFF. The CDR3 DNA sequence: TGTGCCAGCAGTCCCCAAGGGAGGATTGAAGCTTTCTTT.

CDR3 loop: CASSLAGPTGKETQYF. Written as DNA, the CDR3 is TGTGCCAGCAGCTTGGCCGGCCCGACAGGGAAAGAGACCCAGTACTTC. The J gene is TRBJ2-5, the V gene TRBV5-4; 7 positions agree with TRBD1. CDR1 and CDR2 from the germline V gene are SGHNT and YYREEE (reference sequence). V lost 0 bases, J lost 3 bases, and 8 bases stayed unmatched. CDR3 length: 16 amino acids.

The chain is built from TRBV28 and TRBJ1-3; TRBD1 is a possible D gene (5 bases). Germline lookup yields CDR1 MDHEN and CDR2 SYDVKM. The CDR3 runs to 15 residues. V was cut by 2 bases and J by 2 bases, with 10 bases left in between. The CDR3, as DNA: TGTGCCAGCAGTTTAGCGGGACTTGCTGGAAACACCATATATTTT. Translation: CASSLAGLAGNTIYF. The whole variable domain, filled in from reference TRBV28 and TRBJ1-3, reads DVKVTQSSRYLVKRTGEKVFLECVQDMDHENMFWYRQDPGLGLRLIYFSYDVKMKEKGDIPEGYSVSREKKERFSLILESASTNQTSMYLCASSLAGLAGNTIYFGEGSWLTVV.

The chain uses TRBV10-3 and TRBJ1-1, with D hard to call. The V and J ends lost 2 bases and 1 base respectively, with 14 bases between them. The length of the CDR3 is 16 residues. Germline-derived CDR1 and CDR2 are ENHRY and SYGVKD. CDR3 sequence reads: CAISEGGPQRNTEAFF. As DNA, the CDR3 is TGTGCCATCAGTGAGGGAGGGCCGCAAAGGAACACTGAAGCTTTCTTT.

The chain links TRBV27 to TRBJ1-5; D gene ambiguous. The V end was cut by 6 bases, the J end by 2 bases, with 14 bases between. CDR3 length: 15 amino acids. Germline V gene lookup returns CDR1 MNHEY and CDR2 SMNVEV (reference sequence). The CDR3 protein is CASRREAVGNQPQHF. CDR3 coding DNA: TGTGCCAGCAGAAGAGAGGCGGTCGGCAATCAGCCCCAGCATTTT.

The chain employs TRBV7-2 and TRBJ2-1; possible D gene TRBD2, 6 bases. V lost 2 bases, J lost 10 bases, and 6 bases lay in between. The CDR3 is made up of 11 amino acids. Germline V gene data show CDR1 as SGHTA and CDR2 as FQGNSA. The CDR3 DNA sequence: TGTGCCAGCAGCTTACTAGCGGAGCAGTTCTTC. Its translation: CASSLLAEQFF. Supplemented by reference TRBV7-2 and TRBJ2-1, the full variable domain reads GAGVSQSPSNKVTEKGKDVELRCDPISGHTALYWYRQSLGQGLEFLIYFQGNSAPDKSGLPSDRFSAERTGGSVSTLTIQRTQQEDSAVYLCASSLLAEQFFGPGTRLTVL.

The rearrangement joins TRBV9 to TRBJ2-7, with 7 bases that match TRBD2. This CDR3 spans 12 amino acids. With 4 bases clipped from V and 4 bases from J, the junction kept 2 bases outside the gene matches. In germline, CDR1 is SGDLS, CDR2 YYNGEE. CDR3 sequence (DNA): TGTGCCAGCAGCAGGGAGGGATACGAGCAGTACTTC. Encoded protein: CASSREGYEQYF.

The chain recombines TRBV29-1 with TRBJ1-2; a possible D gene is TRBD1 (6 bases). Per the germline V gene, CDR1 is SQVTM and CDR2 is ANQGSEA. V was trimmed by 5 bases and J by 4 bases, leaving 8 bases between them. The CDR3 spans 11 residues. The CDR3 DNA reads TGCAGCGTTTCGACAGGCTATGGCTACACCTTC. The encoded protein is CSVSTGYGYTF. Full variable domain (missing parts from reference TRBV29-1 and TRBJ1-2): SAVISQKPSRDICQRGTSLTIQCQVDSQVTMMFWYRQQPGQSLTLIATANQGSEATYESGFVIDKFPISRPNLTFSTLTVSNMSPEDSSIYLCSVSTGYGYTFGSGTRLTVV.

The chain is built from TRBV5-1 and TRBJ1-1, with D possibly TRBD1 on 5 matching bases. The CDR3 extends over 14 amino acids. Per the germline V gene, CDR1 is SGHRS and CDR2 is YFSETQ. V lost 2 bases and J lost 4, with 12 bases in between. Here the CDR3 reads CASSFGGGRTEAFF. CDR3 nucleotide sequence: TGCGCCAGCAGCTTCGGCGGGGGACGCACTGAAGCTTTCTTT.

The chain has TRBV18 and TRBJ2-1; possible D gene TRBD2, 5 bases. The V and J ends lost 0 bases and 11 bases respectively, with 23 bases between them. The CDR3 spans 17 residues. Germline CDR1 and CDR2: KGHSH and LQKENI. The CDR3 region is CASSPPVEGKTPTQQFF. CDR3 coding DNA: TGTGCCAGCTCACCACCGGTAGAGGGAAAAACGCCAACACAGCAGTTCTTC.